The rows below give T cell receptor beta chains drawn from one sample of a study of monozygotic twins with inflammatory bowel disease. One entry per CDR3 protein, without DNA, is what TCRdb gives after re-calling the 5' RACE reads. Across fewer than 350,000 distinct CDR3 sequences, the top ten clones capture over 2% of the sample. Input material: blood. The receptors derive from a human donor with ulcerative colitis or Crohn's disease, or a healthy co-twin of an affected twin (not recorded which). CDR3s include the opening cysteine and the closing phenylalanine or tryptophan.

cdr3_length | j_call | v_call | cdr3_aa
14 | TRBJ1-5 | TRBV28 | CASSQGSRNQPQHF
14 | TRBJ1-1 | TRBV28 | CASSLNMGVGTAFF
13 | TRBJ2-7 | TRBV5-1 | CASSFESPYEQYF
15 | TRBJ1-1 | TRBV5-1 | CASSFPQGAGTEAFF
20 | TRBJ2-7 | TRBV11-2 | CASSSSERGLADFSSYEQYF
16 | TRBJ2-2 | TRBV28 | CASSFPGPEGTGELFF
19 | TRBJ1-2 | TRBV19 | CASSTSQRQGPSINYGYTF
15 | TRBJ2-7 | TRBV5-1 | CASSVTPTLTGEQYF
14 | TRBJ2-3 | TRBV18 | CASSPTARVDTQYF
11 | TRBJ2-5 | TRBV7-8 | CASSLSGTQYF